Reported below is one T cell receptor beta chain. The data are from a study of blood T cell repertoires in COVID-19. Study details: Acute-phase and convalescent COVID-19 samples originated in the United States, Italy and Spain.

Authors' analysis steps: By means of reference gene primer amplification, nucleated cell counts were estimated. Measured with immunoSEQ multiplex PCR; TCRdb has only the in-frame clones, and not every one. From that table come the V and J calls and clone size; the DNA was used to work out D and trimming. The profile shows under 200,000 clones, 79% of them singletons. The receptor was derived from a woman aged 55-69 years with COVID-19, enrolled during active disease. The sample taken for sequencing was peripheral blood.

In nucleotides, the CDR3 is TGTGCCAGCAGCCTTACGGGGGCCAGACAGGGATCGGTGGGCGGCTACACCTTC. This encodes CASSLTGARQGSVGGYTF. The J gene is TRBJ1-2, the V gene TRBV4-2; TRBD1 agrees at 7 bases. Germline CDR1 reads LGHNA; CDR2 reads YNFKEQ. V lost 4 bases and J lost 8; bases outside the gene matches: 22. There are 18 residues in the CDR3.